This TCR beta chain was retrieved from a study of blood T cell repertoires in COVID-19. At the level of the study: Samples of COVID-19 (acute and convalescent) were obtained from the United States, Italy and Spain. PBMCs, B-cell-depleted T cells, or T cells provided the cDNA or gDNA that made up the material.

V was shortened by 0 bases and J by 2 bases, with 10 bases between the two germline ends. This CDR3 is built from 15 residues. Looked up from germline, CDR1 is MNHNY and CDR2 is SVGAGI (reference sequence). Per the original methods: Estimation of nucleated cell counts was performed using reference gene primer amplification. Sequencing used immunoSEQ multiplex PCR; TCRdb keeps in-frame clones, though not all of them. V and J calls and clone size follow that table, whereas D and trimming were derived from the DNA. In the table there are more than 45,000 clones, about 83% of which are singletons. This TCR was sampled from a man aged 35 to 55 with active COVID-19. The sample was peripheral blood. The chain employs TRBV6-6 and TRBJ2-5; maybe TRBD2 (6 bases). This chain's CDR3 is CASSYSGLLQETQYF. CDR3 DNA: TGTGCCAGCAGTTACTCGGGACTTTTACAAGAGACCCAGTACTTC.